This T cell receptor (beta chain) was identified in a study of molecular identifiers for immune sequencing clone quantification. Study-level points and caveats: Molecules of identical TCR sharing a barcode could underestimate highly expanded clone sizes. In naive cells, under 1% of molecules belonged to clones above 20 RNA copies, against over 99% in effector cells.

Details on this clonotype: Its antigen remains unidentified.

TCRdb reprocessed the PCR reads with MiXCR, giving one entry per CDR3 protein. This sample yields approximately 630,000 distinct CDR3 sequences, of which 25% are seen a single time; about 0.84% belongs to the top ten. The CDR3 runs 14 residues. With V trimmed by 3 bases and J by 6 bases, 8 bases remained unmatched. CDR1 is SEHNR and CDR2 is FQNEAQ in the germline V gene (reference sequence). Sorting defined naive CD8 T cells as CD8+CD4-CCR7+CD45RA+. This TCR derives from a human donor in good health. Some libraries in this study had Jurkat cell RNA spiked in. The material sequenced was naive CD8+ T cells from blood, with Jurkat cell RNA spiked in. Subset described: FACS-sorted CD8+CD4-CCR7+CD45RA+ naive T cells. This sequence joins TRBV7-9 and TRBJ2-7; 7 bases fit TRBD1. Here the CDR3 reads CASSFVGGISEQYF. In nucleotides, the CDR3 is TGTGCCAGCAGCTTTGTAGGGGGCATCTCCGAGCAGTACTTC. Drawing the rest from reference TRBV7-9 and TRBJ2-7, the complete variable domain is DTGVSQNPRHKITKRGQNVTFRCDPISEHNRLYWYRQTLGQGPEFLTYFQNEAQLEKSRLLSDRFSAERPKGSFSTLEIQRTEQGDSAMYLCASSFVGGISEQYFGPGTRLTVT.